The 18 T cell receptor beta chains in this list originate from one sample, sequenced in a study of Ad26.COV2.S vaccination and SARS-CoV-2 variants. Documented treatment: around 19 received Ad26.COV2.S at low or high dose, single or two shots; a few received placebo; per-sample allocation not given. Collection of the samples took place on day 63 after the first injection of vaccine or placebo. Some clones are missing from TCRdb's copy, which holds only in-frame ones; the method was immunoSEQ multiplex PCR. Of about 320,000 clones in the sample, roughly 88% were seen once. Sample: peripheral blood, taken in a trial of Ad26.COV2.S vaccine versus placebo. The source of these receptors is a person aged 18 to 65 who received the Ad26.COV2.S COVID-19 vaccine or a placebo.

V gene TRBV7-8 combines with J gene TRBJ2-1; D is unclear. V lost 2 bases to trimming and J lost 0 bases, with 17 bases between them. CDR3 length: 18 amino acids. Germline V gene data show CDR1 as SGHVS and CDR2 as FQNEAQ. The CDR3 sequence: CASSLSIGALNSYNEQFF. The CDR3, as DNA: TGTGCCAGCAGCTTAAGTATTGGTGCTCTTAACTCCTACAATGAGCAGTTCTTC.

This rearrangement joins TRBV19 to TRBJ1-5, with D uncertain. Germline V lookup: CDR1 LNHDA, CDR2 SQIVND (reference sequence). CDR3 length: 13 residues. Trimming pared 3 bases from V and 6 bases from J, leaving 9 bases between. DNA of the CDR3: TGTGCCAGTAGTATGGTGGTGGTTCAGCCCCAGCATTTT. This translates into CASSMVVVQPQHF.

This clone came up once. V is TRBV7-2 and J is TRBJ1-1; D not certain. Trimming removed 3 bases at V and 2 bases at J, with 10 bases between. CDR1 and CDR2 from the germline V gene are SGHTA and FQGNSA. The CDR3 consists of 14 residues. CDR3 in amino acids: CASSFGRTNTEAFF. The CDR3 DNA reads as TGTGCCAGCAGCTTCGGACGGACCAACACTGAAGCTTTCTTT.

The rearrangement joins TRBV3-1 (or the pseudogene TRBV3-2) to TRBJ2-2, with 10 positions matching TRBD2. Germline assignment: CDR1 LGHDT and CDR2 YNNKEL (reference sequence). The junction had 10 bases not matched to a gene; V was cut back by 0 bases and J by 0 bases. There are 20 residues in the CDR3. As DNA, the CDR3 is TGTGCCAGCAGCCAAGAGGTTCTAGCGGGAGAGTCCCCGAACACCGGGGAGCTGTTTTTT. Its translation: CASSQEVLAGESPNTGELFF.

This clone was found many times. V gene TRBV6-4 combines with J gene TRBJ2-2; D gene ambiguous. The CDR3 is 14 amino acids. The germline V gene encodes CDR1 MRHNA and CDR2 SNTAGT. V was clipped by 2 bases and J by 5 bases, with 9 bases between them. The CDR3 sequence: CASSDRMRTGELFF. The CDR3 bases are TGTGCCAGCAGTGACAGGATGAGGACCGGGGAGCTGTTTTTT.

This clone appeared a few times. J is TRBJ1-6 and V is TRBV5-4, with 9 nucleotides matching TRBD1. The CDR3 contains 15 residues. Losses at the gene ends were 3 bases for V and 8 bases for J; bases not matched to a gene: 6. Germline CDR1 reads SGHNT; CDR2 reads YYREEE (reference sequence). CDR3 amino acids: CASSSPGQGYSPLHF. The CDR3 coding sequence is TGTGCCAGCAGCTCCCCGGGACAGGGATATTCACCCCTCCACTTT.

The V and J genes are TRBV5-4 and TRBJ1-2, with a weak D call TRBD1 (6 bases). The CDR3 totals 13 residues. The ends were cut back, 4 bases at V and 1 base at J, with 8 bases in the middle. CDR1 and CDR2 (germline): SGHNT, YYREEE (reference sequence). In nucleotides, the CDR3 is TGTGCCAGCAGCCAACAGGGTAACTATGGCTACACCTTC. Its translation is CASSQQGNYGYTF.

The chain recombines TRBV19 with TRBJ1-1; D is undetermined. The CDR3 is 14 residues long. V lost 3 bases and J 2 bases, leaving 10 bases between the germline ends. Germline CDR1 and CDR2: LNHDA and SQIVND (reference sequence). The chain's CDR3 is CASSIGQTNTEAFF. The CDR3 DNA follows: TGTGCCAGTAGTATTGGGCAGACTAACACTGAAGCTTTCTTT.

Only one count was recorded for this clone. The chain's CDR3 is CASSLGGTSSGNTIYF. The DNA for the CDR3 is TGTGCCAGCAGCCTCGGTGGAACTAGCTCTGGAAACACCATATATTTT. The chain joins TRBV5-4 to TRBJ1-3; no definite D call. V was shortened by 4 bases and J by 0 bases, with 14 bases between the two germline ends. The CDR3 runs 16 residues. CDR1 is SGHNT and CDR2 is YYREEE in the germline V gene (reference sequence).

The chain uses TRBV30 and TRBJ1-1; perhaps TRBD1 as D (5 bases). Trimming left V 5 bases short and J 1 base short, with 5 bases between. Looked up from germline, CDR1 is GTSNPN and CDR2 is SVGIG (reference sequence). The CDR3 extends over 11 amino acids. CDR3 sequence (DNA): TGTGCCTGGGGGACGAACACTGAAGCTTTCTTT. This gives the protein CAWGTNTEAFF.

This clone was observed once. The chain is built from TRBV5-8 and TRBJ1-4, with D possibly TRBD1 on 6 matching bases. The CDR3 totals 17 residues. With 3 bases removed from V and 0 bases from J, the gap between germline ends came to 15 bases. Germline V gene sequence: CDR1 SGHTS, CDR2 YDEGEE. The DNA of the CDR3 is TGTGCCAGCAGCTCTACAGGGCCCACCGCAACTAATGAAAAACTGTTTTTT. Encoded protein: CASSSTGPTATNEKLFF.

This rearrangement joins TRBV4-3 to TRBJ2-6; D gene uncertain. CDR1 and CDR2 from the germline V gene are LGHNA and YSLEER. There are 16 residues in the CDR3. V lost 0 bases and J lost 8, with 14 bases in between. The CDR3: CASSQEDPNKPNVLTF. CDR3 DNA sequence: TGCGCCAGCAGCCAAGAGGATCCCAACAAACCCAACGTCCTGACTTTC.

The CDR3 reads CASSLMGTLDYGYTF. In nucleotides, the CDR3 is TGCGCCAGCAGCTTAATGGGAACGCTCGACTATGGCTACACCTTC. The V gene is TRBV5-1, the J gene TRBJ1-2; D gene ambiguous. The germline V and J ends were trimmed by 2 bases and 3 bases, with 14 bases remaining between them. Germline V gene data show CDR1 as SGHRS and CDR2 as YFSETQ. The CDR3 runs 15 residues. Using reference TRBV5-1 and TRBJ1-2 for the parts outside the CDR3, the full variable domain is KAGVTQTPRYLIKTRGQQVTLSCSPISGHRSVSWYQQTPGQGLQFLFEYFSETQRNKGNFPGRFSGRQFSNSRSEMNVSTLELGDSALYLCASSLMGTLDYGYTFGSGTRLTVV.

This chain links TRBV6-2 or TRBV6-3 with TRBJ1-2, with D perhaps matching TRBD1 (5 bases). Germline CDR1 and CDR2: MNHEY and SVGEGT. The V end lost 6 bases, the J end lost 0 bases, and 11 bases lay between the germline ends. CDR3 length equals 14 residues. The CDR3 protein is CASRPQGTNYGYTF. CDR3 DNA sequence: TGTGCCAGCAGACCTCAGGGAACTAACTATGGCTACACCTTC.

This chain uses TRBV3-1 (or the pseudogene TRBV3-2) with TRBJ1-1; TRBD1 matches 7 bases. V trimming: 10 bases; J trimming: 5 bases; junction bases outside the gene matches: 13. Germline V lookup: CDR1 LGHDT, CDR2 YNNKEL (reference sequence). The CDR3 covers 14 residues. CDR3 protein: CATRNRGGRTEAFF. CDR3 sequence (DNA): TGTGCCACCAGGAACAGGGGCGGTCGGACTGAAGCTTTCTTT.

On this clone: This specimen includes other DNA sequences encoding the same CDR3. J is TRBJ2-7 and V is TRBV18; a possible D gene is TRBD1 (6 bases). The CDR3 totals 13 residues. Germline values: CDR1 KGHSH, CDR2 LQKENI. The V and J ends lost 3 bases and 2 bases respectively, with 8 bases between them. CDR3 region: CASSPGQTYEQYF. CDR3 nucleotides: TGTGCCAGCTCACCCGGACAGACCTACGAGCAGTACTTC.

This rearrangement joins TRBV6-5 to TRBJ2-2; D may correspond to TRBD1 or TRBD2 (5 bases each). Germline assignment: CDR1 MNHEY and CDR2 SVGAGI. CDR3 size: 13 residues. The V and J ends lost 6 bases and 7 bases respectively, with 12 bases between them. CDR3 amino acids: CASSWGTYGELFF. The CDR3 DNA follows: TGTGCCAGCAGCTGGGGGACCTACGGGGAGCTGTTTTTT.

J is TRBJ1-1 and V is TRBV27; 8 bases line up with TRBD1. With 10 bases clipped from V and 3 bases from J, the junction kept 7 bases outside the gene matches. The CDR3 is 13 residues long. Looked up from germline, CDR1 is MNHEY and CDR2 is SMNVEV (reference sequence). CDR3 DNA sequence: TGTGCCACATGGGACAGGAGGGACACTGAAGCTTTCTTT. This codes for CATWDRRDTEAFF.